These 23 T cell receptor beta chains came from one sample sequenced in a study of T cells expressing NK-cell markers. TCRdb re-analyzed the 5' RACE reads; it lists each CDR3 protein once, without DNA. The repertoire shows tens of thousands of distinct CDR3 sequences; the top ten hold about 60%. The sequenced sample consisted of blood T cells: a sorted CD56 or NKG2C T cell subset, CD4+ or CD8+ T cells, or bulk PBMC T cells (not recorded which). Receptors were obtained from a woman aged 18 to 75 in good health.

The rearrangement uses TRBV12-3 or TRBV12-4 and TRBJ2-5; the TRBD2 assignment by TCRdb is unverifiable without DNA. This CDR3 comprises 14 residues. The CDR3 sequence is CASSFSAREETQYF.

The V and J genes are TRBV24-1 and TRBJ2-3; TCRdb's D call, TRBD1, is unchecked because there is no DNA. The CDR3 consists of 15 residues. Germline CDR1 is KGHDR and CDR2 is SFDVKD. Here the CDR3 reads CATSDAGDRTDTQYF.

The CDR3 sequence is CASSSHTDTQYF. The gene calls are TRBV6-6 and TRBJ2-3. This CDR3 region has 12 residues. Germline assignment: CDR1 MNHNY and CDR2 SVGAGI (reference sequence).

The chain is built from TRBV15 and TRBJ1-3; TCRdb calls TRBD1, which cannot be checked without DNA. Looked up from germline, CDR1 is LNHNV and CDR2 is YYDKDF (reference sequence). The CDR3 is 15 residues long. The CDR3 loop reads CATSGQTGGGYTIYF.

The CDR3 is CASGFGEEAFF. This chain links TRBV12-5 with TRBJ1-1. This CDR3 spans 11 amino acids. The germline V gene encodes CDR1 LGHNT and CDR2 FRNRAP.

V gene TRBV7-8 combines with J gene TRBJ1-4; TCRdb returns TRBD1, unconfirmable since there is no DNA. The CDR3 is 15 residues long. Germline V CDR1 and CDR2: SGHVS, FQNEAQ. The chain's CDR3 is CASSPRQTTNEKLFF.

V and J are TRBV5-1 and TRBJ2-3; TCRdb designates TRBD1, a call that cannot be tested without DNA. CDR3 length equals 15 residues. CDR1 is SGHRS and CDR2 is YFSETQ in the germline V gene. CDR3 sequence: CASSEERGVTDTQYF.

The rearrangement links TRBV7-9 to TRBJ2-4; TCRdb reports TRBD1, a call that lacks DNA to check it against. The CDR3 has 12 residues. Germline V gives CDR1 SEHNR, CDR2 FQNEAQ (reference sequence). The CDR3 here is CAVGPGENIQYF.

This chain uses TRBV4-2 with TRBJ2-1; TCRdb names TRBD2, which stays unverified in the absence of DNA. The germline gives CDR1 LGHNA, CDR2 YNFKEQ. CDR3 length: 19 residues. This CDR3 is CASSQVMRTSGNLYNEQFF.

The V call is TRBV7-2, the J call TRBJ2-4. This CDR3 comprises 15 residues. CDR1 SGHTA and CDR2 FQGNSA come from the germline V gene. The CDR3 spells CASSLTLTPGDIQYF.

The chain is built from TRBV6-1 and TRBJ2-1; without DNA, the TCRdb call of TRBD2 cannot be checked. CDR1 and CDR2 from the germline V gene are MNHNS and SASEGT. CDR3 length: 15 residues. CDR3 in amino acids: CASSVTSGSMNEQFF.

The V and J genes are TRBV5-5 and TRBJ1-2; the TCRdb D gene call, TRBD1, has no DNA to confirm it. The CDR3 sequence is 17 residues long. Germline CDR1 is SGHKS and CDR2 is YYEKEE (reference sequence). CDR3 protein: CASSLRAGTENRYGYTF.

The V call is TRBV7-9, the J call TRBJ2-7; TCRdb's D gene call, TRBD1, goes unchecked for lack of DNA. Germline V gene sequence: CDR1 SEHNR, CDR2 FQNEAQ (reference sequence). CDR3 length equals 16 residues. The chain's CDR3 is CASSSPIGLTSYEQYF.

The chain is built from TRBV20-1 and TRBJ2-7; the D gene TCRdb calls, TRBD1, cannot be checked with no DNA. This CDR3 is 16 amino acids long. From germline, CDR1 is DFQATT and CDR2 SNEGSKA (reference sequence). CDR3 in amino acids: CSARGGEAGVPYEQYF.

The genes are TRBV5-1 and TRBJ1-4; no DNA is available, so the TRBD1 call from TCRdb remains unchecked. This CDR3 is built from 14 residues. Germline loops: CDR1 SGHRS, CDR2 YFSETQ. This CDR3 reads CASSFRQGGEKLFF.

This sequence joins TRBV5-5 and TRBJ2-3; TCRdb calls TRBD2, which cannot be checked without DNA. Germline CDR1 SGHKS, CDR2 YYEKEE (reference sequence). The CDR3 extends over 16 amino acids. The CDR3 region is CASIITSGASLDTQYF.

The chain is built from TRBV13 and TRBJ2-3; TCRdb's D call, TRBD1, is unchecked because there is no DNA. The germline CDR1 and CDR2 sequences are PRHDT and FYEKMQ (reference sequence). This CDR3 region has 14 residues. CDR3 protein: CASSPGRGSDTQYF.

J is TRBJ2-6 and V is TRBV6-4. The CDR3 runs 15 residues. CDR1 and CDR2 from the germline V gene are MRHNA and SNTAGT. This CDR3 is CASSANWGGANVLTF.

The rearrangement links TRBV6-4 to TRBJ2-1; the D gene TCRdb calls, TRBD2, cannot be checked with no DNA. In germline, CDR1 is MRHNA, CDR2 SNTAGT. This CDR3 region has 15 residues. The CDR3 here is CASSEPLAGVNEQFF.

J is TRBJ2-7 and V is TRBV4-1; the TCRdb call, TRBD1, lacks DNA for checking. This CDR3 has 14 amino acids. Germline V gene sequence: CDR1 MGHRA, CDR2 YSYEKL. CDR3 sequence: CASSQGRGTYEQYF.

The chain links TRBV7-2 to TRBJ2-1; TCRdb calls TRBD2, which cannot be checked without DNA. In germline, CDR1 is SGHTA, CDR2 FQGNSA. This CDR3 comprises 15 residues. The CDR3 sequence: CVSSLGLVSYNEQFF.

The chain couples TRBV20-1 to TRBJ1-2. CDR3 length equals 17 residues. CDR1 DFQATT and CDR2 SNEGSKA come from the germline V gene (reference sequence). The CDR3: CSARENFGTGLNYGYTF.

The CDR3 region is CASSESNPASGRRDNEQFF. The chain is built from TRBV10-2 and TRBJ2-1; TCRdb picks TRBD2, but there is no DNA to check that call. The CDR3 has 19 amino acids. Germline V CDR1 and CDR2: WSHSY, SAAADI.